Below, 32 T cell receptor beta chains from the same sample are listed, as sequenced in a study of T-cell reconstitution after alpha-beta-depleted transplantation in children (dated by TCRdb to between 2015 and 2016). Libraries were built with PCR. Sequencing was performed on an Illumina HiSeq 2500. TCR library preparation used molecular barcoding, with unique molecular identifiers applied to normalize quantification of the TCRbeta repertoire. TCRdb reprocessing: public reads trimmed at Q25 with fastp, clones called with MiXCR, in-frame beta chains kept. Each entry is one CDR3 protein sequence, shown with its most common DNA and genes. This sample holds around 960,000 distinct CDR3 sequences; about 30% were observed only once. The ten biggest clones cover 25% to 35% of the sample. Read against the paper, the sample's treatment or condition label means: allogeneic hematopoietic cell transplantation with graft depleted of TCRalphabeta T cells and CD19 B cells.

The specimen was PBMCs, mostly from graft donor cells, collected 360 days after TCRalphabeta/CD19-depleted stem cell transplant. All receptors derive from a boy younger than two who had a stem cell transplant for SCID, so the T cells may come from the graft donor.

This clonotype showed up just a few times. The genes are TRBV11-2 and TRBJ1-1; a possible D gene is TRBD1 (5 bases). Germline V lookup: CDR1 SGHAT, CDR2 FQNNGV. This CDR3 is 15 amino acids long. V lost 0 bases to trimming and J lost 6 bases, with 14 bases between them. The CDR3 bases are TGTGCCAGCAGCTTAGATGAGAGGGGCACCGCTGAAGCTTTCTTT. It yields the protein CASSLDERGTAEAFF.

The CDR3 region has the DNA TGTGCCAGCACCCAGAATCGAGGGCTACAAGAGACCCAGTACTTC. This codes for CASTQNRGLQETQYF. The chain employs TRBV7-2 and TRBJ2-5, with D possibly TRBD2 on 5 matching bases. Germline lookup yields CDR1 SGHTA and CDR2 FQGNSA. Trimming removed 7 bases at V and 2 bases at J, with 17 bases between. The CDR3 spans 15 residues.

The rearrangement uses TRBV10-3 and TRBJ1-6; D call uncertain. The CDR3 covers 14 residues. The germline V gene encodes CDR1 ENHRY and CDR2 SYGVKD. V gave up 6 bases and J gave up 10 bases, with 16 bases separating them. The CDR3: CAIRNDPRMSPLHF. CDR3 nucleotides: TGTGCCATCAGAAACGATCCCCGGATGTCACCCCTCCACTTT.

This clonotype appeared once. The rearrangement joins TRBV4-3 to TRBJ1-2; maybe TRBD1 (5 bases). The V gene's germline CDR1 is LGHNA and CDR2 YSLEER. The CDR3 runs to 16 residues. V was pared by 0 bases and J by 5 bases, with 16 bases between. The CDR3 loop reads CASSQDPQGGGYGYTF. The CDR3 bases are TGCGCCAGCAGCCAAGACCCGCAGGGAGGTGGGTATGGCTACACCTTC.

The chain has TRBV27 and TRBJ2-7; D gene uncertain. Germline assignment: CDR1 MNHEY and CDR2 SMNVEV (reference sequence). The germline V and J ends were trimmed by 4 bases and 3 bases, with 13 bases remaining between them. The length of the CDR3 is 14 residues. The CDR3, as DNA: TGTGCCAGCAGTTGGCGGAAGGGAAACTACGAGCAGTACTTC. Protein sequence: CASSWRKGNYEQYF.

V and J are TRBV7-2 and TRBJ1-4, with D uncertain. Germline values: CDR1 SGHTA, CDR2 FQGNSA. The V gene lost 6 bases and the J gene lost 0 bases, with 11 bases spanning the gap. This CDR3 has 15 residues. The CDR3, as DNA: TGTGCCAGCAGTCCCGAAGGAACAACTAATGAAAAACTGTTTTTT. Translated: CASSPEGTTNEKLFF.

This clonotype showed up just a few times. The chain uses TRBV6-5 and TRBJ1-5; tentatively, D is TRBD1 (5 bases). Deletions cut 0 bases from V and 7 bases from J, with 7 bases between. The CDR3 sequence is 13 residues long. CDR1 and CDR2 from the germline V gene are MNHEY and SVGAGI. The CDR3 protein is CASSYSEGQPQHF. The CDR3 coding sequence is TGTGCCAGCAGTTACTCCGAGGGGCAGCCCCAGCATTTT.

The chain couples TRBV4-2 to TRBJ2-7, with 9 bases fitting TRBD1. V shed 3 bases and J 5 bases; nucleotides not matched to a gene: 5. CDR1 and CDR2 (germline): LGHNA, YNFKEQ. This CDR3 comprises 14 residues. The CDR3 DNA is TGTGCCAGCAGCCACCGGGACAGGGAGGACGAGCAGTACTTC. This sequence encodes CASSHRDREDEQYF.

J is TRBJ2-2 and V is TRBV5-1, with D perhaps matching TRBD1 (6 bases). Per germline, CDR1 SGHRS and CDR2 YFSETQ. V dropped 6 bases and J dropped 4 bases, with 16 bases sitting between them. This CDR3 is 15 amino acids long. As DNA, the CDR3 is TGCGCCAGCACCCGGCTTCAGGGGACCACCGGGGAGCTGTTTTTT. This gives the protein CASTRLQGTTGELFF.

The gene calls are TRBV7-6 and TRBJ2-1; 7 bases match TRBD1. Germline V gene sequence: CDR1 SGHVS, CDR2 FNYEAQ. This CDR3 region has 17 residues. With V trimmed by 2 bases and J by 5 bases, 12 bases remained unmatched. CDR3 amino acids: CASSLRDREVGNNEQFF. As DNA, the CDR3 is TGTGCCAGCAGCTTAAGAGACAGGGAAGTAGGAAACAATGAGCAGTTCTTC.

In its sample, this clonotype was seen a few times. The chain employs TRBV28 and TRBJ1-1; TRBD1 might be the D (5 bases). Between the trimmed V and J ends, which lost 5 bases and 4 bases, there was a span of 23 bases. The CDR3 has 17 residues. Looked up from germline, CDR1 is MDHEN and CDR2 is SYDVKM. The CDR3 bases are TGTGCCAGCAGTCCACTCAACACCGACAGCCATCCCACTGAAGCTTTCTTT. It specifies CASSPLNTDSHPTEAFF.

The chain joins TRBV7-9 to TRBJ2-3; D is uncertain. The CDR3 is made up of 14 amino acids. Per the germline V gene, CDR1 is SEHNR and CDR2 is FQNEAQ (reference sequence). V was pared by 5 bases and J by 4 bases, with 13 bases between. CDR3 amino acids: CASSPTRAADTQYF. The CDR3 nucleotides are TGTGCCAGCAGCCCAACCCGAGCCGCAGATACGCAGTATTTT.

The CDR3 loop is CASSPTLTGGVPRSTDTQYF. The CDR3 region has the DNA TGTGCCAGCAGCCCAACCCTCACAGGGGGAGTCCCGCGTAGCACAGATACGCAGTATTTT. V is TRBV3-1 and J is TRBJ2-3; 8 bases map to TRBD1. The CDR3 runs 20 residues. V lost 4 bases to trimming and J lost 0 bases; unmatched junction nucleotides: 18. Germline loops: CDR1 LGHDT, CDR2 YNNKEL (reference sequence).

The CDR3 loop reads CASRQITGSGNTEAFF. Written as DNA, the CDR3 is TGTGCCAGCAGACAGATTACGGGTTCGGGGAACACTGAAGCTTTCTTT. This chain joins TRBV5-5 and TRBJ1-1; no definite D call. This CDR3 is 16 amino acids long. The germline V gene has CDR1 SGHKS and CDR2 YYEKEE (reference sequence). V was pared by 5 bases and J by 1 base, with 18 bases between.

The rearrangement joins TRBV20-1 to TRBJ1-2, with a weak D call TRBD1 (6 bases). V was shortened by 0 bases and J by 6 bases, with 14 bases between the two germline ends. This CDR3 is built from 14 residues. Germline lookup yields CDR1 DFQATT and CDR2 SNEGSKA (reference sequence). The CDR3 here is CSARDPARGNGYTF. Written as DNA, the CDR3 is TGCAGTGCTAGAGATCCAGCCAGGGGAAATGGCTACACCTTC.

The chain is built from TRBV29-1 and TRBJ1-1; 7 bases agree with TRBD1. The V gene end was trimmed by 5 bases and the J gene end by 5 bases; junction bases not matched to a gene: 8. This CDR3 spans 13 amino acids. Looked up from germline, CDR1 is SQVTM and CDR2 is ANQGSEA. This CDR3 reads CSVKNRGQTEAFF. CDR3 bases: TGCAGCGTTAAGAACAGGGGCCAGACTGAAGCTTTCTTT.

The chain combines TRBV20-1 with TRBJ2-7; D is undetermined. Trimming took off 3 bases at V and 2 bases at J, with 11 bases between the two ends. Germline CDR1 DFQATT, CDR2 SNEGSKA (reference sequence). The CDR3 has 13 residues. The DNA of the CDR3 is TGCAGTGCTAGGACGGTACGTCCCTACGAGCAGTACTTC. This gives the protein CSARTVRPYEQYF.

This clonotype was picked up many times. V and J are TRBV25-1 and TRBJ1-1; unclear D gene. Trimming shortened V by 3 bases and J by 7 bases, and 6 bases separated the two germline ends. The CDR3 consists of 11 residues. The germline V gene has CDR1 MGHDK and CDR2 SYGVNS. In DNA, the CDR3 is TGTGCCAGCAGTGACCTCAGTGAAGCTTTCTTT. It specifies CASSDLSEAFF.

The rearrangement uses TRBV20-1 and TRBJ1-5, with D hard to call. V was cut by 5 bases and J by 4 bases, with 21 bases left in between. The CDR3 runs 16 residues. CDR1 and CDR2 (germline): DFQATT, SNEGSKA (reference sequence). This CDR3 reads CSAYRSSRVLNQPQHF. The CDR3 coding sequence is TGCAGTGCTTATCGCAGCTCCCGCGTGCTAAATCAGCCCCAGCATTTT.

The J gene is TRBJ1-1, the V gene TRBV7-9, with D possibly TRBD1 on 5 matching bases. This CDR3 has 15 amino acids. Trimming left V 5 bases short and J 2 bases short, with 15 bases between. The germline CDR1 and CDR2 sequences are SEHNR and FQNEAQ (reference sequence). The CDR3 protein is CASSPRGPRNTEAFF. CDR3 sequence (DNA): TGTGCCAGCAGCCCTAGGGGCCCCAGAAACACTGAAGCTTTCTTT.

This clonotype came up a few times. This chain links TRBV20-1 with TRBJ2-7; TRBD2 matches 8 bases. The CDR3 covers 15 residues. The V gene end was trimmed by 1 base and the J gene end by 3 bases; junction bases not matched to a gene: 8. Germline V gives CDR1 DFQATT, CDR2 SNEGSKA (reference sequence). CDR3 sequence: CSARVVSGGLYEQYF. The CDR3 DNA follows: TGCAGTGCTAGAGTGGTCAGCGGGGGCCTCTACGAGCAGTACTTC.

V and J are TRBV5-1 and TRBJ2-5; perhaps TRBD2 as D (5 bases). Per germline, CDR1 SGHRS and CDR2 YFSETQ. The CDR3 extends over 15 amino acids. Deletions cut 5 bases from V and 0 bases from J, with 14 bases between. CDR3 region: CASSFISGHQETQYF. CDR3 in DNA: TGCGCCAGCAGTTTCATAAGCGGACACCAAGAGACCCAGTACTTC.

The CDR3 is CASSPRTGGPPQHF. DNA for the CDR3: TGTGCCAGCAGTCCACGGACAGGGGGCCCACCCCAGCATTTT. The chain combines TRBV28 with TRBJ1-5; 11 bases are shared with TRBD1. There are 14 residues in the CDR3. Germline V lookup: CDR1 MDHEN, CDR2 SYDVKM. V dropped 5 bases and J dropped 10; count of bases not matched to a gene: 7. The variable domain in full, completed from reference TRBV28 and TRBJ1-5, reads DVKVTQSSRYLVKRTGEKVFLECVQDMDHENMFWYRQDPGLGLRLIYFSYDVKMKEKGDIPEGYSVSREKKERFSLILESASTNQTSMYLCASSPRTGGPPQHFGDGTRLSIL.

This chain links TRBV20-1 with TRBJ2-7, with TRBD2 identical over 11 bases. The CDR3 extends over 15 amino acids. After removal of 0 bases from V and 2 bases from J, the junction contained 3 bases not matched to a gene. The germline V gene has CDR1 DFQATT and CDR2 SNEGSKA (reference sequence). The CDR3 spells CSAREALAGAYEQYF. DNA for the CDR3: TGCAGTGCTAGAGAGGCACTAGCGGGGGCCTACGAGCAGTACTTC.

This clonotype came up many times. The chain couples TRBV6-2 or TRBV6-3 to TRBJ2-2; no reliable D call. Germline V gene lookup returns CDR1 MNHEY and CDR2 SVGEGT. V was shortened by 0 bases and J by 3 bases, with 11 bases between the two germline ends. The CDR3 sequence is 16 residues long. CDR3 sequence (DNA): TGTGCCAGCAGTTACTCGAGAGGACGAGACACCGGGGAGCTGTTTTTT. Protein sequence: CASSYSRGRDTGELFF.

V usage is TRBV4-1 and J usage is TRBJ2-1, with 7 bases matching TRBD2. Germline V lookup: CDR1 MGHRA, CDR2 YSYEKL. CDR3 size: 21 residues. V was clipped by 0 bases and J by 3 bases; unmatched bases: 20. CDR3 sequence reads: CASSQDGVNPNLAVNYNEQFF. The DNA of the CDR3 is TGCGCCAGCAGCCAAGACGGGGTCAACCCAAATCTAGCGGTGAACTACAATGAGCAGTTCTTC.

The V gene is TRBV5-1, the J gene TRBJ2-1, with 8 bases aligning to TRBD2. Trimming removed 0 bases from V and 7 bases from J; junction bases left unmatched: 9. Per the germline V gene, CDR1 is SGHRS and CDR2 is YFSETQ. The CDR3 sequence is 16 residues long. Here the CDR3 DNA reads TGCGCCAGCAGCTTGGGGCTCGGGGGGGCGTCGAATGAGCAGTTCTTC. Its protein product is CASSLGLGGASNEQFF.

The chain carries TRBV29-1 and TRBJ2-7; 7 positions agree with TRBD1. V gave up 7 bases and J gave up 3 bases; unmatched junction bases: 6. The CDR3 consists of 12 residues. CDR1 and CDR2 (germline): SQVTM, ANQGSEA. CDR3 amino acids: CSARDSFYEQYF. CDR3 DNA sequence: TGCAGCGCTCGGGACAGCTTCTACGAGCAGTACTTC.

This chain connects TRBV11-1 to TRBJ2-1, with no clear D. Germline V gene lookup returns CDR1 SGHAT and CDR2 FQDESV (reference sequence). Trimming removed 7 bases from V and 0 bases from J, with 7 bases in between. The CDR3 consists of 13 residues. Here the CDR3 DNA reads TGTGCCAGCAACCTTAACTCCTACAATGAGCAGTTCTTC. Translating gives CASNLNSYNEQFF.

This clonotype was observed a handful of times. The CDR3 loop is CSASRGPGADTQYF. DNA of the CDR3: TGCAGTGCTAGTAGGGGGCCGGGGGCAGATACGCAGTATTTT. The V gene is TRBV20-1, the J gene TRBJ2-3, with D maybe TRBD1 (7 bases). Germline CDR1 is DFQATT and CDR2 is SNEGSKA (reference sequence). This CDR3 contains 14 residues. The ends were cut back, 3 bases at V and 4 bases at J, with 14 bases in the middle.

This rearrangement joins TRBV7-7 to TRBJ2-1; weak D call: TRBD1 (6 bases). CDR1 is SSHAT, CDR2 FNYEAQ, per germline (reference sequence). The CDR3 has 16 residues. V lost 5 bases to trimming and J lost 3 bases, with 17 bases between them. CDR3 region: CASSRFMGAVYNEQFF. The DNA of the CDR3 is TGTGCCAGCAGCCGCTTTATGGGGGCGGTCTACAATGAGCAGTTCTTC.

The rearrangement links TRBV11-2 to TRBJ2-3; D is unclear. Per the germline V gene, CDR1 is SGHAT and CDR2 is FQNNGV. V lost 0 bases, J lost 1 base, and 8 bases lay in between. The CDR3 sequence is 15 residues long. The CDR3, as DNA: TGTGCCAGCAGCTTAGATCGGTGGGGCACAGATACGCAGTATTTT. Protein product: CASSLDRWGTDTQYF. Together with reference TRBV11-2 and TRBJ2-3, the CDR3 gives the full variable domain: EAGVAQSPRYKIIEKRQSVAFWCNPISGHATLYWYQQILGQGPKLLIQFQNNGVVDDSQLPKDRFSAERLKGVDSTLKIQPAKLEDSAVYLCASSLDRWGTDTQYFGPGTRLTVL.